The next 24 T cell receptor beta chains were all read from a single sample in a study of PD-1 blockade in mismatch repair-deficient tumors. Only in-frame clones appear in the TCRdb table, and some are missing; sequencing was by immunoSEQ multiplex PCR. The sample holds 100,000 to 150,000 clones, more than 85% seen once. Sequencing used peripheral blood, obtained 44 weeks after starting pembrolizumab. The receptors originated from an adult with mismatch repair-deficient cancer.

The chain uses TRBV28 and TRBJ2-7; D not resolved. V was clipped by 4 bases and J by 0 bases, with 7 bases between them. CDR1 is MDHEN and CDR2 is SYDVKM in the germline V gene. The CDR3 runs 13 residues. The chain's CDR3 is CASSSYSSYEQYF. CDR3 sequence (DNA): TGTGCCAGCAGTTCATACTCCTCCTACGAGCAGTACTTC.

V gene TRBV25-1 combines with J gene TRBJ2-7, with 8 bases matching TRBD2. The length of the CDR3 is 13 residues. The trim removed 6 bases at V and 3 bases at J, leaving 4 bases unmatched. Germline V gives CDR1 MGHDK, CDR2 SYGVNS. CDR3 amino acids: CASREREFYEQYF. The CDR3 nucleotides are TGTGCCAGCAGGGAGCGGGAGTTCTACGAGCAGTACTTC.

The gene calls are TRBV11-3 and TRBJ2-5; D is possibly TRBD1 (6 bases). CDR1 and CDR2 (germline): SGHNT, YENEEA. The length of the CDR3 is 14 residues. V was pared by 5 bases and J by 2 bases, with 12 bases between. CDR3 nucleotide sequence: TGTGCCAGCAGCCCCATAGGGGGACAAGAGACCCAGTACTTC. As protein: CASSPIGGQETQYF. Full variable domain (rest looked up from reference TRBV11-3 and TRBJ2-5): EAGVVQSPRYKIIEKKQPVAFWCNPISGHNTLYWYLQNLGQGPELLIRYENEEAVDDSQLPKDRFSAERLKGVDSTLKIQPAELGDSAVYLCASSPIGGQETQYFGPGTRLLVL.

The chain employs TRBV6-5 and TRBJ2-7; D unclear. This CDR3 has 12 amino acids. Germline loops: CDR1 MNHEY, CDR2 SVGAGI. V was shortened by 5 bases and J by 2 bases, with 7 bases between the two germline ends. The chain's CDR3 is CASSTPPYEQYF. Here the CDR3 DNA reads TGTGCCAGCAGTACCCCCCCCTACGAGCAGTACTTC.

V and J are TRBV30 and TRBJ1-3, with D possibly TRBD1 on 5 matching bases. This CDR3 spans 13 amino acids. Per the germline V gene, CDR1 is GTSNPN and CDR2 is SVGIG (reference sequence). Trimming shortened V by 1 base and J by 4 bases, and 8 bases separated the two germline ends. This CDR3 reads CAWSDGGGNTIYF. The CDR3 region has the DNA TGTGCCTGGAGTGATGGGGGGGGAAACACCATATATTTT.

Concerning this clone: One end of the junction varies from germline; a read error may be responsible. The chain employs TRBV19 and TRBJ2-7, with no clear D. CDR1 and CDR2 (germline): LNHDA, SQIVND (reference sequence). This CDR3 is built from 14 residues. This CDR3 reads CATAPRYYSYEQCF. In DNA, the CDR3 is TGTGCCACCGCGCCGAGATATTATTCCTACGAGCAGTGCTTC. Complete variable domain (other parts from reference TRBV19 and TRBJ2-7): DGGITQSPKYLFRKEGQNVTLSCEQNLNHDAMYWYRQDPGQGLRLIYYSQIVNDFQKGDIAEGYSVSREKKESFPLTVTSAQKNPTAFYLCATAPRYYSYEQCFGPGTRLTVT.

V is TRBV4-2 and J is TRBJ2-5; the D gene is possibly TRBD1 (5 bases). The CDR3 sequence is 16 residues long. From germline, CDR1 is LGHNA and CDR2 YNFKEQ. Trimming took 1 base from V and 5 from J, leaving 17 bases between them. The CDR3 DNA follows: TGTGCCAGCAGCCAAGCCCAGGGCAACAAAGGGGAGACCCAGTACTTC. Protein sequence: CASSQAQGNKGETQYF.

V gene TRBV5-1 combines with J gene TRBJ2-2; D remains ambiguous. The CDR3 totals 13 residues. V was trimmed by 5 bases and J by 1 base, leaving 6 bases between them. Germline V CDR1 and CDR2: SGHRS, YFSETQ. CDR3 sequence: CASRGLNTGELFF. CDR3 DNA: TGCGCCAGCAGAGGGTTGAACACCGGGGAGCTGTTTTTT.

J is TRBJ2-7 and V is TRBV25-1; the D gene is possibly TRBD2 (6 bases). Trimming removed 0 bases from V and 0 bases from J, with 9 bases in between. The CDR3 runs 15 residues. From germline, CDR1 is MGHDK and CDR2 SYGVNS. The CDR3 DNA is TGTGCCAGCAGTGAATATAGCGGACCCTCCTACGAGCAGTACTTC. It yields the protein CASSEYSGPSYEQYF.

This clone was detected only once. This chain connects TRBV30 to TRBJ2-7; D unresolved. The CDR3 sequence is 14 residues long. Trimming removed 4 bases from V and 6 bases from J, with 19 bases in between. Germline V gives CDR1 GTSNPN, CDR2 SVGIG (reference sequence). This CDR3 is CAWTLDGLVTEQYF. In DNA, the CDR3 is TGTGCCTGGACCCTTGACGGGCTGGTCACCGAGCAGTACTTC.

The rearrangement joins TRBV29-1 to TRBJ2-3, with 7 bases lining up with TRBD2. Germline V CDR1 and CDR2: SQVTM, ANQGSEA. The CDR3 spans 15 residues. Trimming removed 3 bases from V and 0 bases from J; junction bases left unmatched: 6. The CDR3 coding sequence is TGCAGCGTTGAGGGCGGGAGAGAGAGCACAGATACGCAGTATTTT. Amino acids: CSVEGGRESTDTQYF.

The rearrangement joins TRBV5-1 to TRBJ2-1; D is unresolved. Trimming removed 3 bases at V and 8 bases at J, with 21 bases between. The CDR3 is 16 amino acids. The germline V gene has CDR1 SGHRS and CDR2 YFSETQ. CDR3 DNA sequence: TGCGCCAGCAGCTACGCGATATTACCCTCAACGGATGAGCAGTTCTTC. This sequence encodes CASSYAILPSTDEQFF.

In this sample, this clone turned up a few times. The rearrangement joins TRBV6-4 to TRBJ2-7, with no clear D. The CDR3 has 13 residues. Germline V gene sequence: CDR1 MRHNA, CDR2 SNTAGT. V lost 8 bases, J lost 2 bases, and 13 bases lay in between. This CDR3 reads CASWSRMAYEQYF. Here the CDR3 DNA reads TGTGCCAGCTGGTCGCGGATGGCCTACGAGCAGTACTTC.

V gene TRBV2 combines with J gene TRBJ1-1; 7 bases fit TRBD1. The V gene's germline CDR1 is SNHLY and CDR2 FYNNEI. V gave up 9 bases and J gave up 6 bases; unmatched junction bases: 4. This CDR3 is 11 amino acids long. The CDR3 bases are TGTGCCAGTAAGACAGGGCCTGAAGCTTTCTTT. It is translated as CASKTGPEAFF.

The genes are TRBV23-1 and TRBJ1-2; D remains ambiguous. TRBV23-1 is flagged as an ORF with uncertain function. The ends were cut back, 4 bases at V and 4 bases at J, with 13 bases in the middle. This CDR3 is 14 amino acids long. DNA of the CDR3: TGCGCCAGCAGTCCGAAGGACTCTCGCTATGGCTACACCTTC. It codes for CASSPKDSRYGYTF.

The chain links TRBV28 to TRBJ2-2; tentative D call: TRBD2 (6 bases). The CDR3 has 14 amino acids. V shed 1 base and J shed 5 bases, with 8 bases lying between them. Looked up from germline, CDR1 is MDHEN and CDR2 is SYDVKM. The CDR3 loop reads CASSLSGRTGELFF. For the CDR3, the DNA is TGTGCCAGCAGTTTATCCGGGAGAACCGGGGAGCTGTTTTTT. Filled out from reference TRBV28 and TRBJ2-2, the complete variable domain reads DVKVTQSSRYLVKRTGEKVFLECVQDMDHENMFWYRQDPGLGLRLIYFSYDVKMKEKGDIPEGYSVSREKKERFSLILESASTNQTSMYLCASSLSGRTGELFFGEGSRLTVL.

This clone has only a few counts. The V call is TRBV4-1, the J call TRBJ2-7, with TRBD1 matching 10 bases. Unmatched junction bases numbered 4, after V lost 3 bases and J lost 5 bases. Germline assignment: CDR1 MGHRA and CDR2 YSYEKL. This CDR3 contains 14 residues. CDR3 coding DNA: TGCGCCAGCAGCCACTTGGACAGGGGGAACGAGCAGTACTTC. As protein: CASSHLDRGNEQYF.

V is TRBV6-1 and J is TRBJ2-2; D possibly corresponds to TRBD1 (5 bases). The CDR3 sequence is 15 residues long. The V end was cut by 4 bases, the J end by 5 bases, with 14 bases between. Germline CDR1 reads MNHNS; CDR2 reads SASEGT. In DNA, the CDR3 is TGTGCCAGCAGTGCGATGGGGCGAAGGACCGGGGAGCTGTTTTTT. Protein product: CASSAMGRRTGELFF.

In its sample, this clone was seen once. In DNA, the CDR3 is TGTGCCAGCAGCTTAGTATGGGACACATTTGACGAGCAGTACTTC. Residues: CASSLVWDTFDEQYF. This chain links TRBV11-3 with TRBJ2-7, with D perhaps TRBD1 (6 bases). There are 15 residues in the CDR3. The V gene lost 1 base and the J gene lost 5 bases, with 15 bases spanning the gap. Germline CDR1 and CDR2: SGHNT and YENEEA.

This rearrangement joins TRBV28 to TRBJ2-6, with a possible D match to TRBD1 (6 bases). V was cut by 5 bases and J by 2 bases, with 13 bases left in between. The CDR3 runs 16 residues. Germline CDR1 reads MDHEN; CDR2 reads SYDVKM. The CDR3 region is CASSEGVTTGANVLTF. CDR3 coding DNA: TGTGCCAGCAGTGAGGGGGTGACGACTGGGGCCAACGTCCTGACTTTC.

The J gene is TRBJ1-5, the V gene TRBV19; D is unclear. Germline V gene lookup returns CDR1 LNHDA and CDR2 SQIVND (reference sequence). V shed 2 bases and J shed 1 base, with 9 bases lying between them. The CDR3 length is 15 residues. The CDR3 here is CASSIKGGSNQPQHF. The CDR3 DNA sequence: TGTGCCAGTAGTATAAAAGGAGGGAGCAATCAGCCCCAGCATTTT.

The chain recombines TRBV2 with TRBJ1-5; D uncertain. The length of the CDR3 is 13 residues. Germline loops: CDR1 SNHLY, CDR2 FYNNEI. V lost 8 bases to trimming and J lost 4 bases, with 12 bases between them. The CDR3 loop reads CASVREPNQPQHF. Here the CDR3 DNA reads TGTGCCAGCGTCCGGGAGCCAAATCAGCCCCAGCATTTT.

CDR3 amino acids: CASSVPGTASTDTQYF. The CDR3, as DNA: TGTGCCAGCAGCGTACCAGGGACAGCTAGCACAGATACGCAGTATTTT. V is TRBV9 and J is TRBJ2-3; 7 positions agree with TRBD1. CDR3 size: 16 residues. Germline V gene lookup returns CDR1 SGDLS and CDR2 YYNGEE. V shed 1 base, J shed 0 bases, and the junction held 5 bases outside the gene matches.

This chain joins TRBV28 and TRBJ2-5; D is unresolved. This CDR3 region has 17 residues. Germline V gives CDR1 MDHEN, CDR2 SYDVKM. Trimming left V 1 base short and J 0 bases short, with 15 bases between. CDR3 sequence reads: CASSLFGEASYQETQYF. The CDR3 DNA is TGTGCCAGCAGTTTATTTGGGGAAGCGTCCTACCAAGAGACCCAGTACTTC.